A single sample is the source of the 10 T cell receptor beta chains below, sequenced in a study of T cells in Graves' hyperthyroidism and ophthalmopathy (dated by TCRdb to about 2019). Library creation used multiplex PCR. The listed sequencing device is Illumina HiSeq 2000. Amplification of TCR beta CDR3 regions was carried out from RNA transcripts. The first round of RT-PCR for the TCR CDR3 was performed with the HTBI primer set and the Qiagen OneStep RT-PCR kit. The public reads were reanalyzed by TCRdb: fastp trimming at Q25, MiXCR alignment, in-frame beta chains only. Rows are unified per CDR3 protein, each entry keeping the most common DNA and genes. This sample lists around 610,000 distinct CDR3 sequences; under 15% were detected once. Of the sample, about 3.9% is held by the ten largest clones. Material for sequencing was blood. These receptors all come from a middle-aged woman with Graves' ophthalmopathy.

This clonotype was counted many times. The rearrangement links TRBV19 to TRBJ1-2; the match to TRBD1 covers 8 bases. Trimming at V came to 7 bases and at J to 3 bases, leaving 19 bases not matched to a gene. The CDR3 runs to 18 residues. CDR1 is LNHDA, CDR2 SQIVND, per germline (reference sequence). The DNA for the CDR3 is TGTGCCAGTAACCCCGGACAGGGAATCGTCGTCGCCGACTATGGCTACACCTTC. Its translation is CASNPGQGIVVADYGYTF.

The table lists this clonotype with a few counts. The junction departs from germline at one end; a sequencing error may be responsible. This chain joins TRBV6-2 or TRBV6-3 and TRBJ2-2, with D maybe TRBD2 (6 bases). CDR3 length: 13 amino acids. CDR1 is MNHEY, CDR2 SVGEGT, per germline. The CDR3 reads CASSYSRRGELLF. In DNA, the CDR3 is TGTGCCAGCAGTTACTCGCGACGCGGGGAGCTGCTTTTT.

This clonotype was recorded many times. The rearrangement uses TRBV29-1 and TRBJ1-2; TRBD1 aligns across 7 bases. This CDR3 is built from 14 residues. Germline values: CDR1 SQVTM, CDR2 ANQGSEA. The V gene end was trimmed by 6 bases and the J gene end by 4 bases; junction bases not matched to a gene: 11. The CDR3 nucleotides read TGCAGCGTCCAACTTTGGGGACAGTCCTATGGCTACACCTTC. Residues: CSVQLWGQSYGYTF. Together with reference TRBV29-1 and TRBJ1-2, the CDR3 gives the full variable domain: SAVISQKPSRDICQRGTSLTIQCQVDSQVTMMFWYRQQPGQSLTLIATANQGSEATYESGFVIDKFPISRPNLTFSTLTVSNMSPEDSSIYLCSVQLWGQSYGYTFGSGTRLTVV.

This clonotype showed up many times. V usage is TRBV2 and J usage is TRBJ2-7, with no clear D. The CDR3 contains 12 residues. V was pared by 0 bases and J by 3 bases, with 3 bases between. Per germline, CDR1 SNHLY and CDR2 FYNNEI. The CDR3 DNA is TGTGCCAGCAGTGAAGCCAGCTACGAGCAGTACTTC. It translates to CASSEASYEQYF.

This clonotype was seen many times. This rearrangement joins TRBV2 to TRBJ2-2; 7 nucleotides line up with TRBD2. The junction had 4 bases not matched to a gene; V was cut back by 4 bases and J by 5 bases. Per germline, CDR1 SNHLY and CDR2 FYNNEI. CDR3 length: 14 amino acids. CDR3 protein: CASSGGSGTGELFF. The DNA for the CDR3 is TGTGCCAGCAGTGGCGGGAGTGGAACCGGGGAGCTGTTTTTT.

This clonotype has ten or more counts. This rearrangement joins TRBV7-2 to TRBJ2-5; 9 nucleotides line up with TRBD2. J gave up 5 bases and V 11 bases, and 12 bases lay outside the gene matches. Germline loops: CDR1 SGHTA, CDR2 FQGNSA. The CDR3 is 14 residues long. In nucleotides, the CDR3 is TGTGCCGTACGTGCGGGAGGGACCCGGGAGACCCAGTACTTC. It translates to CAVRAGGTRETQYF.

This clonotype was picked up a small number of times. This rearrangement joins TRBV6-1 to TRBJ1-2, with D uncertain. In germline, CDR1 is MNHNS, CDR2 SASEGT. V was pared by 2 bases and J by 4 bases, with 8 bases between. This CDR3 has 13 residues. The chain's CDR3 is CASSESTLYGYTF. The CDR3 nucleotides read TGTGCCAGCAGTGAAAGCACCCTCTATGGCTACACCTTC.

This clonotype was seen repeatedly, ten times or more. This chain connects TRBV19 to TRBJ1-1; D is ambiguous. The V gene lost 7 bases and the J gene lost 5 bases, with 11 bases spanning the gap. This CDR3 is 12 amino acids long. The germline CDR1 and CDR2 sequences are LNHDA and SQIVND (reference sequence). This CDR3 reads CASKGQATEAFF. The CDR3 DNA is TGTGCCAGTAAGGGCCAAGCGACTGAAGCTTTCTTT. The full variable domain, rest sourced from reference TRBV19 and TRBJ1-1, is DGGITQSPKYLFRKEGQNVTLSCEQNLNHDAMYWYRQDPGQGLRLIYYSQIVNDFQKGDIAEGYSVSREKKESFPLTVTSAQKNPTAFYLCASKGQATEAFFGQGTRLTVV.

This clonotype was observed many times. The chain uses TRBV28 and TRBJ2-7, with D possibly being TRBD2 (5 bases). CDR3 size: 15 residues. Germline V lookup: CDR1 MDHEN, CDR2 SYDVKM. Trimming took off 3 bases at V and 0 bases at J, with 12 bases between the two ends. CDR3 in amino acids: CASSFVSGTSYEQYF. For the CDR3, the DNA is TGTGCCAGCAGTTTCGTTTCGGGAACCTCCTACGAGCAGTACTTC.

The table lists this clonotype with many counts. The CDR3 loop reads CASGIISGPQHF. In DNA form, the CDR3 reads TGTGCCAGCGGTATTATTTCGGGGCCCCAGCATTTT. V is TRBV28 and J is TRBJ1-5; D remains ambiguous. Trimming took off 8 bases at V and 9 bases at J, with 14 bases between the two ends. Germline CDR1 MDHEN, CDR2 SYDVKM. CDR3 size: 12 residues. Full variable domain (rest looked up from reference TRBV28 and TRBJ1-5): DVKVTQSSRYLVKRTGEKVFLECVQDMDHENMFWYRQDPGLGLRLIYFSYDVKMKEKGDIPEGYSVSREKKERFSLILESASTNQTSMYLCASGIISGPQHFGDGTRLSIL.